The T cell receptor (beta chain) under discussion was sequenced for a study of T cells in Graves' hyperthyroidism and ophthalmopathy (dated by TCRdb to about 2019). A note on the overall study: Peripheral blood was sampled at the time of initial diagnosis, prior to any treatment. Prospective prediction of ophthalmopathy was tested in an independent validation cohort of 18 to 20 hyperthyroidism patients and approximately 17 patients who later progressed to ophthalmopathy. TCR Vbeta CDR3 sequencing of fewer than 150 peripheral blood samples (43 ophthalmopathy, roughly 72 hyperthyroidism and approximately 17 progressor patients) is reported in the paper. The study also compared thyroid tissue and blood T-cell repertoires from five or six Graves' hyperthyroidism patients. The 75 to 100 discovery patients were divided at random into training and test sets in a 7:3 ratio. To identify TCR V-J signatures that set the groups apart, the researchers used a discovery cohort of roughly 100 patients, made up of 43 with Graves' ophthalmopathy and 55 to 65 with stable Graves' hyperthyroidism. Following sampling, methimazole starting at 30 mg daily was given to hyperthyroidism patients, and high-dose intravenous methylprednisolone was given to ophthalmopathy patients. Findings and caveats that apply to the study as a whole: Sample size was not statistically predetermined, and blinding of investigators to group allocation was not performed. Blood samples also contained most of the expanded thyroid clonotypes (frequency above 0.001), which suggests that blood repertoires may reflect thyroid immune responses. During validation, the model predicted progression to ophthalmopathy a median of around six months ahead of onset, with just under 71% sensitivity and roughly 72% specificity. A model built on a 13 V-J signature distinguished ophthalmopathy from stable hyperthyroidism, reaching 87.88% sensitivity and around 82% specificity in cross-validation and 80%/75% in testing.

Amplification of TCR beta CDR3 regions was carried out from RNA transcripts. A first-round RT-PCR of the TCR CDR3 used the HTBI primer set with the Qiagen OneStep RT-PCR kit. The libraries were constructed in a second round of multiplex PCR and then size-selected and purified. Libraries were sequenced paired-end with 100 bp reads on an Illumina HiSeq2000. In the paper's pipeline: SOAPnuke was used to process the raw data, with reads discarded if the reads contained adapters or uncalled bases, had a mean Phred below 15, or lacked an exact constant-primer or identifier match. High-quality paired reads were merged with COPE v1.2.5, and unique nucleotide sequences were defined as clonotypes. MiTCR v1.1 was used to align the clonotypes against IMGT TRBV, TRBD and TRBJ reference segments. Only V-J combinations with frequency above 0.0001, covering 99.2% of repertoires, were analysed. A TCS score was defined as the ratio of F50 (clonal expansion) to E x V (chaos), with BLOSUM62-based TCRdist applied between CDR3 peptides within each V-J. Welch's t-statistics and random forest reduced 500 to 650 V-J features to fewer than 15, which were used in a naive Bayes classifier (R e1071). TCRdb's own reprocessing of the public reads used fastp at Q25 and MiXCR and kept productive beta chains. Rows are combined by CDR3 protein, so each entry shows the most common genes and DNA. These V and J calls derive from TCRdb rather than the authors' analysis. A total of over 200,000 distinct CDR3 sequences appear in this sample, approximately 17% of them only once. The ten biggest clones cover 50% of the sample.

Stable Graves' hyperthyroidism was defined as no progression to ophthalmopathy during 18 months of follow-up. Hyperthyroidism patients were aged 18 to 65 years and newly diagnosed, with disease duration of less than 2 months. Any patient with an uncontrolled infection, another autoimmune disease, pregnancy or lactation was excluded. Diagnoses were established on the basis of clinical symptoms, serum thyroxine and TRAb, thyroid ultrasound, and orbital computed tomography. PBMCs were separated from under 12 ml of fresh peripheral blood using Ficoll-Paque density gradient centrifugation. Total RNA was extracted using Trizol reagent, and RNA quality was assessed on an Agilent 2100 Bioanalyzer. In the case of this clonotype: The target of this receptor is not known. A much larger clone differs from this one at a single base, so this may be a read error.

This sequence originates from a man over 45 with Graves' hyperthyroidism. Material for sequencing was blood.

The CDR3 corresponds to CPSSLNGQLNEQFF. The sequenced DNA: TGCCCCAGCAGCTTGAATGGACAGTTGAATGAGCAGTTCTTC. This sequence uses TRBV5-1 and TRBJ2-1; a tentative D match to TRBD1 spans 6 bases. CDR1 and CDR2 (SGHRS, YFSETQ) derive from the germline V gene. The CDR3, from cysteine to phenylalanine, totals 14 residues. The entry retains the CDR3 DNA only, 42 bases that are in frame from base 1. This CDR3, with the reference TRBV5-1 and TRBJ2-1 proteins standing in past its ends, gives the full variable domain KAGVTQTPRYLIKTRGQQVTLSCSPISGHRSVSWYQQTPGQGLQFLFEYFSETQRNKGNFPGRFSGRQFSNSRSEMNVSTLELGDSALYLCPSSLNGQLNEQFFGPGTRLTVL.